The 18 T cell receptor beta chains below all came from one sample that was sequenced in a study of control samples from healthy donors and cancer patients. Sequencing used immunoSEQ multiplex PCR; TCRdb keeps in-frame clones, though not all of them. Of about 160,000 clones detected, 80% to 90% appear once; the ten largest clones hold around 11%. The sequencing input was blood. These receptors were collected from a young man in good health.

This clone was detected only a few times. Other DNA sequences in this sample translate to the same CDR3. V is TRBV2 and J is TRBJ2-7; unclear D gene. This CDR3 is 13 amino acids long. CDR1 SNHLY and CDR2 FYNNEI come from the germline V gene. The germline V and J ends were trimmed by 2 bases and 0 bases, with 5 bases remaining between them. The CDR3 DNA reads TGTGCCAGCAGTGAAACGTCCTCCTACGAGCAGTACTTC. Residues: CASSETSSYEQYF. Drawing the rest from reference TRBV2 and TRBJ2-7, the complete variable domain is EPEVTQTPSHQVTQMGQEVILRCVPISNHLYFYWYRQILGQKVEFLVSFYNNEISEKSEIFDDQFSVERPDGSNFTLKIRSTKLEDSAMYFCASSETSSYEQYFGPGTRLTVT.

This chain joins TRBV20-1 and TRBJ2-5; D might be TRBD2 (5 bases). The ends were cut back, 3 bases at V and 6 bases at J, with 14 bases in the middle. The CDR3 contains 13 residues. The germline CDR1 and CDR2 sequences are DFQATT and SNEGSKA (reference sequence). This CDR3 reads CSASEGKIKTQYF. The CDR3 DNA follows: TGCAGTGCTAGTGAGGGTAAGATTAAGACCCAGTACTTC.

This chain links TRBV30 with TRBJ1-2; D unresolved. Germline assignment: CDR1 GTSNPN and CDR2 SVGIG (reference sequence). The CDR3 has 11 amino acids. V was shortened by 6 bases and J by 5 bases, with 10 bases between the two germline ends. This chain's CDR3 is CACARRYGYTF. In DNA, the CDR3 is TGTGCCTGTGCGCGGAGATATGGCTACACCTTC.

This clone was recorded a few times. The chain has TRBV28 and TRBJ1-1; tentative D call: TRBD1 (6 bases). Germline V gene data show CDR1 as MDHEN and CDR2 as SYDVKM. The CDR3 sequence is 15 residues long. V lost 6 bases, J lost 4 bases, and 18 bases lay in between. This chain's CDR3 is CASRGDTGRSTEAFF. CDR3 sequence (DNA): TGTGCCAGCAGGGGAGACACAGGGAGAAGCACTGAAGCTTTCTTT.

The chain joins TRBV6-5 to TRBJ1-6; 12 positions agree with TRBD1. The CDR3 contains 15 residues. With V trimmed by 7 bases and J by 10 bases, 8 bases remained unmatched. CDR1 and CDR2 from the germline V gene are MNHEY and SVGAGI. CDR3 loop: CASNSPGQGASPLHF. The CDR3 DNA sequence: TGTGCCAGCAATTCCCCGGGACAGGGGGCATCACCCCTCCACTTT.

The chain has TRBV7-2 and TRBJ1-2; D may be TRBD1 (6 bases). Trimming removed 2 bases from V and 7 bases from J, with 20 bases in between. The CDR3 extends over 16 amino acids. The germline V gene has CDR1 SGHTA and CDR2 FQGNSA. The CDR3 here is CASSLQGNPGVGGYTF. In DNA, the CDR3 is TGTGCCAGCAGCTTACAGGGGAACCCAGGGGTTGGTGGCTACACCTTC.

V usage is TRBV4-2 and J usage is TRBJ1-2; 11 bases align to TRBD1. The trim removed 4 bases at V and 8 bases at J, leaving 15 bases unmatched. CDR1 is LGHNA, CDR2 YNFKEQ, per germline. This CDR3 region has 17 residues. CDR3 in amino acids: CASSPSPPGQGVYGYTF. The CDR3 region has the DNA TGTGCCAGCAGCCCATCGCCACCGGGACAGGGGGTTTACGGCTACACCTTC.

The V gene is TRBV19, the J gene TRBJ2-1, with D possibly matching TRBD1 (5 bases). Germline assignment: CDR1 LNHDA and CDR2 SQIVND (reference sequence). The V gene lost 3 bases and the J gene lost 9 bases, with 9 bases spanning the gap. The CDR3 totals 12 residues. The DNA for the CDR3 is TGTGCCAGTAGTATTTTTGGGGCTGAGCAGTTCTTC. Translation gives CASSIFGAEQFF.

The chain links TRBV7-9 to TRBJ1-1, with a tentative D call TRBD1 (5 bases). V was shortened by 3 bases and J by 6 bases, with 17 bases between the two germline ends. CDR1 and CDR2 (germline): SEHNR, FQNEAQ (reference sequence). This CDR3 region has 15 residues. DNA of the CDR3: TGTGCCAGCAGCTTTGGGACTCTCGGGGGAGCTGAAGCTTTCTTT. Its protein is CASSFGTLGGAEAFF.

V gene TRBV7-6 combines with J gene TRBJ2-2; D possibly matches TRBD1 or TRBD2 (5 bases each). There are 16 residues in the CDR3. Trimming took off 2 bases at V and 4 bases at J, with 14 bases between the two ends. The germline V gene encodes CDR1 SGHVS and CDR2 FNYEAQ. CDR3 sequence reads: CASSLSAAGSTGELFF. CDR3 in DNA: TGTGCCAGCAGCTTAAGTGCGGCAGGGAGCACCGGGGAGCTGTTTTTT.

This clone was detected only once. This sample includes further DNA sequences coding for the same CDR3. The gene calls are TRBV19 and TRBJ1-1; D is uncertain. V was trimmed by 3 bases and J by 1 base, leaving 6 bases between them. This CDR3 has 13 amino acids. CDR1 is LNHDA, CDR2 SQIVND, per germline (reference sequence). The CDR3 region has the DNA TGTGCCAGTAGTATCCGAGGGAACACTGAAGCTTTCTTT. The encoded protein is CASSIRGNTEAFF.

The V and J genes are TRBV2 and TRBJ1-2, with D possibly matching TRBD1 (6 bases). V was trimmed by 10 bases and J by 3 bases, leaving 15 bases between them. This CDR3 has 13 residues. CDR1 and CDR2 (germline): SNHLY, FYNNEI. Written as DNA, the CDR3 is TGTGCCAAACCAAAGGGACAAGACTATGGCTACACCTTC. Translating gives CAKPKGQDYGYTF.

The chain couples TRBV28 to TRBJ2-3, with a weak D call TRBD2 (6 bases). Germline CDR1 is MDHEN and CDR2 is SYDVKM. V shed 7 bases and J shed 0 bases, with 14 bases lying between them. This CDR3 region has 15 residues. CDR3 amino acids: CASTVAVTSTDTQYF. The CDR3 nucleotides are TGTGCCAGCACCGTAGCGGTTACTAGCACAGATACGCAGTATTTT.

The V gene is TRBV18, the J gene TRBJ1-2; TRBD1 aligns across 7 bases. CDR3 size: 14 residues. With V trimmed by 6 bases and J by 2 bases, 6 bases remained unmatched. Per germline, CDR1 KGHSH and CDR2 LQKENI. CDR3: CASSGTAGNYGYTF. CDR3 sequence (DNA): TGTGCCAGCTCGGGGACAGCCGGCAACTATGGCTACACCTTC. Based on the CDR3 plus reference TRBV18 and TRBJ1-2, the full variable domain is NAGVMQNPRHLVRRRGQEARLRCSPMKGHSHVYWYRQLPEEGLKFMVYLQKENIIDESGMPKERFSAEFPKEGPSILRIQQVVRGDSAAYFCASSGTAGNYGYTFGSGTRLTVV.

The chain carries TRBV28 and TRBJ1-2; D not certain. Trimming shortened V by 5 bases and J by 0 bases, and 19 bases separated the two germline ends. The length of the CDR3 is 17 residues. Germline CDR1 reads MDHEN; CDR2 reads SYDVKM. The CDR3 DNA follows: TGTGCCAGCAGTCCCCCCCCTTGGGCCAACGCTAACTATGGCTACACCTTC. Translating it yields CASSPPPWANANYGYTF.

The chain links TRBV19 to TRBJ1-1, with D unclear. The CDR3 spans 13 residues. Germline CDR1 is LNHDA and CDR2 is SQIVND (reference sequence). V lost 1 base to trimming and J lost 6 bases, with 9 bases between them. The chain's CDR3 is CASSIGRSAEAFF. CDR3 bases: TGTGCCAGTAGTATAGGGAGGAGCGCTGAAGCTTTCTTT.

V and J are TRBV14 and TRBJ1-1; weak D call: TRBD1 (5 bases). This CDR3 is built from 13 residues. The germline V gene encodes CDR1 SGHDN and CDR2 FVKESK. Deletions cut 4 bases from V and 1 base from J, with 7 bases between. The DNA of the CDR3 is TGTGCCAGCAGCCTGGGACCGAACACTGAAGCTTTCTTT. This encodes CASSLGPNTEAFF.

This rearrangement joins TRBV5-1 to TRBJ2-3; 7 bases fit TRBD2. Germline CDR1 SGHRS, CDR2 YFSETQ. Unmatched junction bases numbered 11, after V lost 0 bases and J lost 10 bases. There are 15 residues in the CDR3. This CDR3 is CASSLGSSGLGAQYF. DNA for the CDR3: TGCGCCAGCAGCTTGGGTTCTAGCGGCCTGGGGGCGCAGTATTTT.